The text below deals with one T cell receptor (beta chain). Documented treatment: roughly 18 received Ad26.COV2.S at low or high dose, single or two shots; about 5 received placebo; per-sample allocation not given. Day 63 after the first vaccine or placebo injection was the time point for sampling. The data were obtained in a study of Ad26.COV2.S vaccination and SARS-CoV-2 variants. The protocol was immunoSEQ multiplex PCR, while the TCRdb copy is restricted to in-frame clones and leaves out a portion. The sample includes roughly 250,000 clones, around 90% seen only once; the top ten take under 3%. CDR3 size: 14 residues. Trimming left V 2 bases short and J 5 bases short, with 13 bases between. The germline V gene has CDR1 MNHEY and CDR2 SVGAGI.

J is TRBJ2-7 and V is TRBV6-5, with D possibly matching TRBD2 (6 bases). This clonotype was sampled from a person between 18 and 60 years old who received the Ad26.COV2.S COVID-19 vaccine or a placebo. Sequencing was performed on peripheral blood, taken in a trial of Ad26.COV2.S vaccine versus placebo. In DNA form, the CDR3 reads TGTGCCAGCAGTTACAGGGAGGATTCGAACGAGCAGTACTTC. The encoded protein is CASSYREDSNEQYF.